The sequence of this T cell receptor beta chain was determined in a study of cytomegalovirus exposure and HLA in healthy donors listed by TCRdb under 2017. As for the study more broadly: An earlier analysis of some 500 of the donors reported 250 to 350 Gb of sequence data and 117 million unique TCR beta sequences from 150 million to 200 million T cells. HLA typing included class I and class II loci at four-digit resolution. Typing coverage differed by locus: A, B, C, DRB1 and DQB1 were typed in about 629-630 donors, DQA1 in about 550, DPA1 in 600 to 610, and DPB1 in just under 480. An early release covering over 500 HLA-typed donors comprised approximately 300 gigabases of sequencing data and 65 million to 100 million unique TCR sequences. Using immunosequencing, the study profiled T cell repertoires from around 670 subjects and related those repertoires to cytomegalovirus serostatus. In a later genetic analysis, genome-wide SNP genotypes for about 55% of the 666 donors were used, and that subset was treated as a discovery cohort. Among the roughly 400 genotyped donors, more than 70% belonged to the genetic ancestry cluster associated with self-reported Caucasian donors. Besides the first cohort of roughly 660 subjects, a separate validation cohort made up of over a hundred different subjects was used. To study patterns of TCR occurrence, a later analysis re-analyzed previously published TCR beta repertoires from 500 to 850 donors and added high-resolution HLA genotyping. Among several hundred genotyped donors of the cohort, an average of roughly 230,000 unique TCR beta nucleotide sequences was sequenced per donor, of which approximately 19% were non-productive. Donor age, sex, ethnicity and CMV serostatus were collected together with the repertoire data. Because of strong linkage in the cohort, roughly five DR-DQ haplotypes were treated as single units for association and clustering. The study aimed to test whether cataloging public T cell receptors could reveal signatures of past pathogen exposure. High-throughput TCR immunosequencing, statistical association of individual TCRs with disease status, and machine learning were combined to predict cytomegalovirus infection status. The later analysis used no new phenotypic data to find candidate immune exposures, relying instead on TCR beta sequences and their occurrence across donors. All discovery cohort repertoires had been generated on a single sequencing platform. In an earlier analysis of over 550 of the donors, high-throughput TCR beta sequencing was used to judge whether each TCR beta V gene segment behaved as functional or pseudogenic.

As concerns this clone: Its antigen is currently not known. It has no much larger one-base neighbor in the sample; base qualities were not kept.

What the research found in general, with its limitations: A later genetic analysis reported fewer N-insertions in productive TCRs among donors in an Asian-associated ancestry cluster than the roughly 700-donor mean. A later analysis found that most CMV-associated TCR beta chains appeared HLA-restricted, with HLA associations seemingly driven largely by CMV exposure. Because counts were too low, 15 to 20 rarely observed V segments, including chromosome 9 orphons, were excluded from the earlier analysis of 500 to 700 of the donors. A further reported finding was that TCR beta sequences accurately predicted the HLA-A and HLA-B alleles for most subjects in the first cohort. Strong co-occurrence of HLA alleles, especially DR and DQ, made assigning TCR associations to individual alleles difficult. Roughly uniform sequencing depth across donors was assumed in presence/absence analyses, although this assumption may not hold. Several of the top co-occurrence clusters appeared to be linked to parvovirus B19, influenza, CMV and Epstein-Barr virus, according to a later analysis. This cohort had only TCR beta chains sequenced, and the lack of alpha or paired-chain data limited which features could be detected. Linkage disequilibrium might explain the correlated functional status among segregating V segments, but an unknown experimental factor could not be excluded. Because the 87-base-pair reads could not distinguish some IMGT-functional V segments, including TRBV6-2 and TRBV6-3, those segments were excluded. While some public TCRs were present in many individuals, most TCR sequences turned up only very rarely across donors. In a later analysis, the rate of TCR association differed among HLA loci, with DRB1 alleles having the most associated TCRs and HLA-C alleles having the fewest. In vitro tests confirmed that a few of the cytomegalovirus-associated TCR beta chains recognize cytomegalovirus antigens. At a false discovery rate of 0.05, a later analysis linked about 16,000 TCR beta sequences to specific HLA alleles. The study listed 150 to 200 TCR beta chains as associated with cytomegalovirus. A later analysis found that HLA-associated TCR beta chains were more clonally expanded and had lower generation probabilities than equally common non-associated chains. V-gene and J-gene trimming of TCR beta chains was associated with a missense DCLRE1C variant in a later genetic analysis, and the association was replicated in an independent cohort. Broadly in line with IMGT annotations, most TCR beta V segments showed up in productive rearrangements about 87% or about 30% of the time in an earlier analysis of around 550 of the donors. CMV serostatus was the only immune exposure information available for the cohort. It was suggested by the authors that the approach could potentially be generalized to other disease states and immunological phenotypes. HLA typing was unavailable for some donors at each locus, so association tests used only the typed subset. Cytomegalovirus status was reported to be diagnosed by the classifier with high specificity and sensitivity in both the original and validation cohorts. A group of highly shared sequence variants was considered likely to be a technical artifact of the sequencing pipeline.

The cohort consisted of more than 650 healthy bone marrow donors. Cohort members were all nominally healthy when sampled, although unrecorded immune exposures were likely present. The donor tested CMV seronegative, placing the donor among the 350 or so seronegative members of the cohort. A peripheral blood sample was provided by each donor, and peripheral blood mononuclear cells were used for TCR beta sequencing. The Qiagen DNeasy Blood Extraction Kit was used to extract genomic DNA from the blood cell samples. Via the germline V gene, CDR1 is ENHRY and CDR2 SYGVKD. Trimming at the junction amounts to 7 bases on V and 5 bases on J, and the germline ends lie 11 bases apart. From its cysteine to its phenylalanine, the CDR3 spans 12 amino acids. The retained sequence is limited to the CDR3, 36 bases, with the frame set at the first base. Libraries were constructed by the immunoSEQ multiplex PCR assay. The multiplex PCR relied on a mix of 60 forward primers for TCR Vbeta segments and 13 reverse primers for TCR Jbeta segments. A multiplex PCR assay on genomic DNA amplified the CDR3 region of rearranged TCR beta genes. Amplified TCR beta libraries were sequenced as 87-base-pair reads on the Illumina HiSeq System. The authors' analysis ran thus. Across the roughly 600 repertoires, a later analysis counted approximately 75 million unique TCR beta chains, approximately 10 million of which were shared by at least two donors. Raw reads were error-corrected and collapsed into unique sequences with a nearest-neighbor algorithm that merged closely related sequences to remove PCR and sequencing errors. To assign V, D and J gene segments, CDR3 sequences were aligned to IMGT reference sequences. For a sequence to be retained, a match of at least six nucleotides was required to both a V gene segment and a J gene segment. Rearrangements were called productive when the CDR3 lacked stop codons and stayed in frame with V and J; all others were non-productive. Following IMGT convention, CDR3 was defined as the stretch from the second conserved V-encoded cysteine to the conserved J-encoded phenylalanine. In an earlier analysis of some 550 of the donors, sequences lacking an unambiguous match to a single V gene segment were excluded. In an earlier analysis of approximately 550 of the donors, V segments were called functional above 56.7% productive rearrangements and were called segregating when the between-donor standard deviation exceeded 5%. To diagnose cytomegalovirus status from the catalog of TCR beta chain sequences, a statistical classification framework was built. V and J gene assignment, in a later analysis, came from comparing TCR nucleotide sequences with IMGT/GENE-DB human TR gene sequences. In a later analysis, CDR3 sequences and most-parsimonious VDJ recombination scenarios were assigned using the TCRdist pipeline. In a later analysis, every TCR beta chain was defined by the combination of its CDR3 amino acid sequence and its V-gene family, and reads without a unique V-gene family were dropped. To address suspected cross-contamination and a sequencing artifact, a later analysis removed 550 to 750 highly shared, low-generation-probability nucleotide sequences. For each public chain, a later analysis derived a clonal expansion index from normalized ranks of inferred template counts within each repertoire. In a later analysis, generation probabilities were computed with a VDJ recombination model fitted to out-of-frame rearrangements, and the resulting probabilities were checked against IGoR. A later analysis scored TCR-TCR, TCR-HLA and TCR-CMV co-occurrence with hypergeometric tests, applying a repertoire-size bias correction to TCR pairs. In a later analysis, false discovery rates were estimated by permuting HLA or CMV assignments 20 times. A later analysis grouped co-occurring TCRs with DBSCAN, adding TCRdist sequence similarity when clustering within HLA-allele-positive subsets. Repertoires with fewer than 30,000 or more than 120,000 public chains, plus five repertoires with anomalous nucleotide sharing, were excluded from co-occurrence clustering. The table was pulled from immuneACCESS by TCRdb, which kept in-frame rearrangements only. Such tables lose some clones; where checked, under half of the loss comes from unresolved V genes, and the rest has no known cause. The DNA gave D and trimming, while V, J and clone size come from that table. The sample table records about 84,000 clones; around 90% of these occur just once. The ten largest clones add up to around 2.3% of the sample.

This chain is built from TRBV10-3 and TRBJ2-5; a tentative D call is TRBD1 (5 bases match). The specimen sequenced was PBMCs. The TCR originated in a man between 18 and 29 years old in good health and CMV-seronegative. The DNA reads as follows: TGTGCCATCATGGGGCCCGGGGAGACCCAGTACTTC. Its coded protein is CAIMGPGETQYF.